This T cell receptor beta chain was documented in a study of blood T cell repertoires in COVID-19. As for the study in general: COVID-19 samples, acute and convalescent, were from the United States, Italy and Spain. T cells, B-cell-depleted T cells, or PBMCs supplied cDNA or gDNA.

Authors' methods: Amplifying reference gene primers gave estimates of nucleated cell counts. The method was immunoSEQ multiplex PCR; TCRdb's version includes in-frame clones alone and lacks a portion of them. D and trimming were read from the DNA, whereas the V and J calls and clone size are those reported in that table. The sample has around 200,000 clones; around 90% are singletons. Sequencing input: peripheral blood. This receptor was identified in a man in his forties with acute or convalescent COVID-19.

CDR3: CASSFGLANTEAFF. The DNA for the CDR3 is TGTGCCAGTAGCTTCGGACTCGCGAACACTGAAGCTTTCTTT. J is TRBJ1-1 and V is TRBV19; D not resolved. The germline V gene has CDR1 LNHDA and CDR2 SQIVND (reference sequence). V lost 6 bases to trimming and J lost 1 base, with 12 bases between them. The CDR3 consists of 14 residues.